These 5 T cell receptor beta chains share one sample of origin, sequenced in a study of T cells in Graves' hyperthyroidism and ophthalmopathy. RNA transcripts yielded amplified TCR beta CDR3 regions. The HTBI primer set served for first-round RT-PCR of the TCR CDR3. TCRdb independently ran MiXCR on the multiplex PCR reads; one entry per CDR3 protein. This sample yields around 340,000 distinct CDR3 sequences, of which 15% to 20% are seen a single time; about a sixth belongs to the top ten. Material for sequencing was blood. The origin of the receptors is a middle-aged woman with Graves' ophthalmopathy.

This clonotype was recorded many times. This rearrangement joins TRBV30 to TRBJ1-5, with 7 bases matching TRBD1. Germline CDR1 GTSNPN, CDR2 SVGIG (reference sequence). V lost 4 bases and J lost 5; bases outside the gene matches: 5. The CDR3 sequence is 13 residues long. The CDR3 loop reads CAWTRGRDQPQHF. The CDR3 DNA reads TGTGCCTGGACAAGGGGGCGCGATCAGCCCCAGCATTTT. The complete variable domain, with remaining parts taken from reference TRBV30 and TRBJ1-5, reads SQTIHQWPATLVQPVGSPLSLECTVEGTSNPNLYWYRQAAGRGLQLLFYSVGIGQISSEVPQNLSASRPQDRQFILSSKKLLLSDSGFYLCAWTRGRDQPQHFGDGTRLSIL.

This clonotype was seen repeatedly, ten times or more. This chain links TRBV6-1 with TRBJ2-7; D remains ambiguous. The V end was cut by 4 bases, the J end by 1 base, with 8 bases between. CDR1 is MNHNS, CDR2 SASEGT, per germline. The CDR3 sequence is 13 residues long. The CDR3 DNA is TGTGCCAGCAGTGCCGAGAGGTCCTACGAGCAGTACTTC. Its translation: CASSAERSYEQYF.

This clonotype came up a few times. The chain combines TRBV7-9 with TRBJ2-2, with 8 bases lining up with TRBD2. With V trimmed by 4 bases and J by 4 bases, 5 bases remained unmatched. This CDR3 region has 15 residues. Germline CDR1 SEHNR, CDR2 FQNEAQ (reference sequence). CDR3 sequence: CASSWAGGSTGELFF. CDR3 bases: TGTGCCAGCAGCTGGGCGGGAGGAAGCACCGGGGAGCTGTTTTTT.

The chain combines TRBV6-1 with TRBJ2-7; 7 bases align to TRBD1. Germline CDR1 reads MNHNS; CDR2 reads SASEGT. The CDR3 is made up of 13 amino acids. J lost 3 bases, V lost 3 bases, and 2 bases had no gene match. The CDR3 loop reads CASSDGTDYEQYF. DNA of the CDR3: TGTGCCAGCAGTGACGGGACAGACTACGAGCAGTACTTC.

Ten or more counts support this clonotype. This rearrangement joins TRBV27 to TRBJ2-7; 12 bases align to TRBD2. V lost 6 bases, J lost 1 base, and 13 bases stayed unmatched. This CDR3 spans 18 amino acids. Germline assignment: CDR1 MNHEY and CDR2 SMNVEV (reference sequence). CDR3 coding DNA: TGTGCCAGCAGAGTCCGACTAGCGGGAGATTTTGGTTCCTACGAGCAGTACTTC. Translated, it gives CASRVRLAGDFGSYEQYF.